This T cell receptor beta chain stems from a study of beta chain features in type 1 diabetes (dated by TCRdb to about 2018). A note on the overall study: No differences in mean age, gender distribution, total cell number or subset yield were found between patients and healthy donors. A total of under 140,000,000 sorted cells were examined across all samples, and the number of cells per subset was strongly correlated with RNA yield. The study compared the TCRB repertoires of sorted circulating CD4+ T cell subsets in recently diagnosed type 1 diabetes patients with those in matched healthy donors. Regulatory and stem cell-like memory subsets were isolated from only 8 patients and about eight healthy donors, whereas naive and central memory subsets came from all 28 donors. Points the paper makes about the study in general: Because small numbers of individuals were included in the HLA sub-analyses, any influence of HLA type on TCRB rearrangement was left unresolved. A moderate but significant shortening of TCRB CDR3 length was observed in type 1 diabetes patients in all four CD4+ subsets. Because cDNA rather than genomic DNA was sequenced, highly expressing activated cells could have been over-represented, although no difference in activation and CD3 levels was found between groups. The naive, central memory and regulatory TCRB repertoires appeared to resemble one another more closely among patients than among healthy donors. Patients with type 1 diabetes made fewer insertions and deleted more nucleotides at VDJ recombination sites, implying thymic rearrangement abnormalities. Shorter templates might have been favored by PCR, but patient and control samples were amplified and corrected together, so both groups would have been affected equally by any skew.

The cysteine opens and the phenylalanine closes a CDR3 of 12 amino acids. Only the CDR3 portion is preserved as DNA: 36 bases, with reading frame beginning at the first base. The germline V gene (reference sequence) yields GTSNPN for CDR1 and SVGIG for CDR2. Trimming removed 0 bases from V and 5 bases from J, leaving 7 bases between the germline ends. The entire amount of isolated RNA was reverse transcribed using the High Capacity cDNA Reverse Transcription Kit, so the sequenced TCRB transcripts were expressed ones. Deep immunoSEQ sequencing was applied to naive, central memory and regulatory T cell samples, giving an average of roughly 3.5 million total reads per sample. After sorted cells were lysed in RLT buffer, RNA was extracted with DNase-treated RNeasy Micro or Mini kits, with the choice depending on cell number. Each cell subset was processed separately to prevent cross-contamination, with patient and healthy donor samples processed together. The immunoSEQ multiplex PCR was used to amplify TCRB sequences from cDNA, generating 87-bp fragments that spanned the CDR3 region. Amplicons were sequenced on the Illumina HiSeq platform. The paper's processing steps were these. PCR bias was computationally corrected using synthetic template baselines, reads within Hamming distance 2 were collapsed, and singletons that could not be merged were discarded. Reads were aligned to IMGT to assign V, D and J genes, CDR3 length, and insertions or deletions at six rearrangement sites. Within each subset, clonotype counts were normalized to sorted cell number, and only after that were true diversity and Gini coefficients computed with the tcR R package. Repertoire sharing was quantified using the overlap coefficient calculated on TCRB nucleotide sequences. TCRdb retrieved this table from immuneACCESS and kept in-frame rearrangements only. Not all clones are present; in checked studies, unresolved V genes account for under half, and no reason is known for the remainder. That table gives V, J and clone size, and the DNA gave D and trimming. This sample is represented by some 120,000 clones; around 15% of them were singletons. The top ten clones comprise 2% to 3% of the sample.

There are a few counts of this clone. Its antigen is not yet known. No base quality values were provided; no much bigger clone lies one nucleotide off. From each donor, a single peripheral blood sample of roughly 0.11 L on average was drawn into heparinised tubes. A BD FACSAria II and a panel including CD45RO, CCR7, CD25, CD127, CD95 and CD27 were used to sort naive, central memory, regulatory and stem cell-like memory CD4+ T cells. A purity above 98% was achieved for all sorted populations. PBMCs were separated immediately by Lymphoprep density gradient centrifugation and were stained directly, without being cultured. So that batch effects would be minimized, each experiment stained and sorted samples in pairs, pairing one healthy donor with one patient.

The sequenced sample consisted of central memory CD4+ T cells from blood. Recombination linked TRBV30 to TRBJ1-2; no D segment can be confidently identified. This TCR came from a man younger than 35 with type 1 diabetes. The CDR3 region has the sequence CAWSVQRYGYTF. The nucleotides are TGTGCCTGGAGTGTACAACGGTATGGCTACACCTTC.